Listed here are 26 T cell receptor beta chains from one sample, sequenced in a study of cytomegalovirus exposure and HLA in healthy donors. PCR was performed using 60 Vbeta and 13 Jbeta primers. Data came from immunoSEQ multiplex PCR; TCRdb stores just in-frame clones and leaves some out. The table lists around 130,000 clones, around 80% of them singletons, with less than 2% in the top ten. Sequenced input: PBMCs. Every receptor here comes from a woman between 35 and 50 years old in good health and CMV-seronegative.

This chain links TRBV5-1 with TRBJ1-2; 7 bases fit TRBD1. Germline CDR1 is SGHRS and CDR2 is YFSETQ. The CDR3 is 14 residues long. V gave up 0 bases and J gave up 8 bases; unmatched junction bases: 7. The CDR3 sequence: CASSLGDSEGGYTF. CDR3 coding DNA: TGCGCCAGCAGCTTGGGGGACAGCGAAGGGGGCTACACCTTC. Looking up the rest from reference TRBV5-1 and TRBJ1-2 gives the full variable domain: KAGVTQTPRYLIKTRGQQVTLSCSPISGHRSVSWYQQTPGQGLQFLFEYFSETQRNKGNFPGRFSGRQFSNSRSEMNVSTLELGDSALYLCASSLGDSEGGYTFGSGTRLTVV.

This chain joins TRBV7-3 and TRBJ2-7; 7 bases fit TRBD1. This CDR3 spans 14 amino acids. Germline V lookup: CDR1 SGHTA, CDR2 FQGTGA. V lost 1 base, J lost 2 bases, and 2 bases stayed unmatched. The CDR3 region is CASSLKQGAYEQYF. CDR3 DNA sequence: TGTGCCAGCAGCTTAAAGCAGGGGGCCTACGAGCAGTACTTC.

The rearrangement joins TRBV11-2 to TRBJ2-2; 9 bases agree with TRBD2. Germline CDR1 is SGHAT and CDR2 is FQNNGV. The J segment lost 5 bases and the V segment lost 6 bases, leaving 4 bases of the junction unmatched. CDR3 length equals 14 residues. CDR3 loop: CASSPSGRTGELFF. The DNA for the CDR3 is TGTGCCAGCAGTCCCAGCGGGAGGACCGGGGAGCTGTTTTTT.

The gene calls are TRBV7-2 and TRBJ2-3; TRBD2 is a possible D gene (5 bases). Trimming shortened V by 5 bases and J by 4 bases, and 25 bases separated the two germline ends. CDR1 is SGHTA, CDR2 FQGNSA, per germline. CDR3 size: 18 residues. In DNA, the CDR3 is TGTGCCAGCAGCGCCCCCCCCCAGCTAGCAGGTTTGTCAGATACGCAGTATTTT. Residues: CASSAPPQLAGLSDTQYF.

The V gene is TRBV9, the J gene TRBJ2-1; TRBD2 matches at 15 bases. Per germline, CDR1 SGDLS and CDR2 YYNGEE. The CDR3 loop spans 14 amino acids. After removal of 7 bases from V and 9 bases from J, the junction contained 5 bases not matched to a gene. The CDR3 DNA reads TGTGCCAGCGGACTAGCGGGAGGGCACCCTGAGCAGTTCTTC. Its protein product is CASGLAGGHPEQFF.

DNA for the CDR3: TGTGCCAGTAGTATCCAGGACTCTGGAAACACCATATATTTT. It specifies CASSIQDSGNTIYF. This rearrangement joins TRBV19 to TRBJ1-3, with unresolved D. Germline V CDR1 and CDR2: LNHDA, SQIVND (reference sequence). This CDR3 has 14 amino acids. V lost 3 bases and J lost 0, with 6 bases in between.

This chain joins TRBV5-6 and TRBJ2-1; 7 positions agree with TRBD2. The length of the CDR3 is 14 residues. CDR1 is SGHDT, CDR2 YYEEEE, per germline. V dropped 3 bases and J dropped 6; count of bases not matched to a gene: 6. The CDR3 sequence is CASSSTGGANEQFF. In DNA, the CDR3 is TGTGCCAGCAGCTCGACGGGAGGAGCCAATGAGCAGTTCTTC.

The V and J genes are TRBV29-1 and TRBJ2-1; D might be TRBD1 (7 bases). CDR1 and CDR2 from the germline V gene are SQVTM and ANQGSEA. The CDR3 sequence is 17 residues long. The V gene lost 7 bases and the J gene lost 10 bases, with 32 bases spanning the gap. The CDR3 protein is CSELPLTGRMAASEQFF. The CDR3 DNA reads TGCAGCGAACTTCCACTGACAGGGAGGATGGCCGCATCGGAGCAGTTCTTC.

The sample holds one count of this clone. The chain couples TRBV15 to TRBJ2-3; weak D call: TRBD2 (6 bases). This CDR3 region has 16 residues. CDR1 and CDR2 from the germline V gene are LNHNV and YYDKDF (reference sequence). Trimming cost V 6 bases and J 0 bases, with 16 bases left between them. In DNA form, the CDR3 reads TGTGCCACCAGACCCCCCCGGGGACTTAGCACAGATACGCAGTATTTT. This translates into CATRPPRGLSTDTQYF.

This clone has more than one count but fewer than ten. The chain is built from TRBV27 and TRBJ1-1; no clear D gene. This CDR3 has 14 residues. Trimming cost V 3 bases and J 0 bases, with 8 bases left between them. Germline V gene lookup returns CDR1 MNHEY and CDR2 SMNVEV (reference sequence). CDR3 bases: TGTGCCAGCAGTTTCTCGGGGATGAACACTGAAGCTTTCTTT. Translation: CASSFSGMNTEAFF.

The chain couples TRBV27 to TRBJ2-7, with 7 bases fitting TRBD2. Trimming took 8 bases from V and 7 from J; bases not matched to a gene: 14. The germline gives CDR1 MNHEY, CDR2 SMNVEV (reference sequence). This CDR3 contains 14 residues. Written as DNA, the CDR3 is TGTGCCAGCCATCGCGGGAGCGAGGTGGGGGAGCAGTACTTC. Its translation is CASHRGSEVGEQYF.

This chain joins TRBV27 and TRBJ2-1; 9 bases map to TRBD1. The V segment lost 6 bases and the J segment 6 bases; nucleotides outside the gene matches: 12. The CDR3 has 16 residues. The V gene's germline CDR1 is MNHEY and CDR2 SMNVEV (reference sequence). The DNA for the CDR3 is TGTGCCAGCAGGCATTCCGGGACAGGGTTCAGCAATGAGCAGTTCTTC. Amino acids: CASRHSGTGFSNEQFF.

The chain joins TRBV7-3 to TRBJ2-3, with D possibly being TRBD2 (7 bases). The V gene's germline CDR1 is SGHTA and CDR2 FQGTGA. The CDR3 spans 15 residues. The V gene lost 2 bases and the J gene lost 3 bases, with 12 bases spanning the gap. DNA of the CDR3: TGTGCCAGCAGCTTAGGGGGGGGGCGGACAGATACGCAGTATTTT. It codes for CASSLGGGRTDTQYF.

This chain joins TRBV28 and TRBJ1-2; the D gene is possibly TRBD1 (5 bases). Looked up from germline, CDR1 is MDHEN and CDR2 is SYDVKM. The CDR3 loop spans 13 amino acids. V was shortened by 7 bases and J by 3 bases, with 12 bases between the two germline ends. This chain's CDR3 is CASTLGGDYGYTF. CDR3 in DNA: TGTGCCAGCACCCTCGGGGGGGACTATGGCTACACCTTC.

This clone was seen only once. The rearrangement links TRBV5-6 to TRBJ1-3; perhaps TRBD1 as D (5 bases). In germline, CDR1 is SGHDT, CDR2 YYEEEE. This CDR3 is built from 16 residues. V lost 0 bases and J 0 bases, leaving 10 bases between the germline ends. The CDR3 DNA reads as TGTGCCAGCAGCTTGGCCCGGGGGTTCTCTGGAAACACCATATATTTT. Translation gives CASSLARGFSGNTIYF.

This chain joins TRBV7-9 and TRBJ2-2, with TRBD1 matching over 7 bases. V lost 4 bases to trimming and J lost 4 bases; unmatched junction nucleotides: 9. CDR1 is SEHNR and CDR2 is FQNEAQ in the germline V gene (reference sequence). The CDR3 totals 16 residues. CDR3: CASSSDRDLVTGELFF. The CDR3 nucleotides are TGTGCCAGCAGCTCTGACAGGGATCTTGTCACCGGGGAGCTGTTTTTT. Supplemented by reference TRBV7-9 and TRBJ2-2, the full variable domain reads DTGVSQNPRHKITKRGQNVTFRCDPISEHNRLYWYRQTLGQGPEFLTYFQNEAQLEKSRLLSDRFSAERPKGSFSTLEIQRTEQGDSAMYLCASSSDRDLVTGELFFGEGSRLTVL.

The chain recombines TRBV4-1 with TRBJ1-4; D is unclear. The germline gives CDR1 MGHRA, CDR2 YSYEKL. The CDR3 loop spans 12 amino acids. The V end lost 0 bases, the J end lost 11 bases, and 7 bases lay between the germline ends. CDR3 DNA sequence: TGCGCCAGCAGCCAAGAGTGGGAGAAACTGTTTTTT. Its translation: CASSQEWEKLFF.

The chain links TRBV6-1 to TRBJ2-5, with unresolved D. The CDR3 runs 14 residues. V shed 1 base and J shed 0 bases, with 6 bases lying between them. CDR1 MNHNS and CDR2 SASEGT come from the germline V gene. CDR3 sequence reads: CASSEGANQETQYF. CDR3 bases: TGTGCCAGCAGTGAAGGGGCCAACCAAGAGACCCAGTACTTC.

The rearrangement uses TRBV7-8 and TRBJ2-4, with D possibly TRBD2 on 5 matching bases. The V and J ends lost 0 bases and 1 base respectively, with 16 bases between them. The CDR3 spans 18 residues. Germline CDR1 and CDR2: SGHVS and FQNEAQ. The CDR3: CASSLAVSGYGAKNIQYF. CDR3 sequence (DNA): TGTGCCAGCAGCTTAGCCGTATCGGGGTATGGGGCCAAAAACATTCAGTACTTC.

This rearrangement joins TRBV7-8 to TRBJ1-1; a possible D gene is TRBD1 (5 bases). This CDR3 has 14 amino acids. CDR1 SGHVS and CDR2 FQNEAQ come from the germline V gene. V gave up 0 bases and J gave up 5 bases, with 10 bases separating them. The CDR3 spells CASSLAQVGTEAFF. The CDR3 DNA sequence: TGTGCCAGCAGCTTAGCACAGGTCGGGACTGAAGCTTTCTTT.

This chain connects TRBV2 to TRBJ2-1; 7 bases match TRBD1. The CDR3 contains 14 residues. Germline V gene data show CDR1 as SNHLY and CDR2 as FYNNEI. J lost 6 bases, V lost 7 bases, and 9 bases had no gene match. The CDR3 DNA is TGTGCCAGCACGTCGGGACAGATTGGCAATGAGCAGTTCTTC. It encodes CASTSGQIGNEQFF.

V gene TRBV6-5 combines with J gene TRBJ2-2; 8 bases fit TRBD1. Germline V CDR1 and CDR2: MNHEY, SVGAGI. Germline trimming cut 6 bases from V and 5 bases from J; bases unmatched to any gene: 8. The CDR3 extends over 15 amino acids. The CDR3 reads CASSPGQGSTGELFF. The CDR3 DNA is TGTGCCAGCAGCCCCGGACAGGGCAGTACCGGGGAGCTGTTTTTT.

J is TRBJ2-3 and V is TRBV7-2, with TRBD2 matching 9 bases. The CDR3 consists of 15 residues. V shed 2 bases and J 5 bases; nucleotides not matched to a gene: 5. Germline CDR1 is SGHTA and CDR2 is FQGNSA. CDR3 loop: CASSLKAGGVDTQYF. The CDR3, as DNA: TGTGCCAGCAGCTTAAAGGCGGGAGGGGTAGATACGCAGTATTTT.

This clone has a handful of counts. V gene TRBV5-1 combines with J gene TRBJ2-7; 7 bases match TRBD1. Germline CDR1 is SGHRS and CDR2 is YFSETQ. The junction had 12 bases not matched to a gene; V was cut back by 4 bases and J by 5 bases. CDR3 length: 15 residues. CDR3 DNA: TGCGCCAGCAGCCAAGACCCGGGACAGCTCAACGAGCAGTACTTC. This encodes CASSQDPGQLNEQYF.

In DNA, the CDR3 is TGCGCCAGCAGCCATCCCGAGGACTCGCCGCCAAGCGAGCAGTACTTC. Encoded protein: CASSHPEDSPPSEQYF. The rearrangement uses TRBV4-1 and TRBJ2-7; D possibly corresponds to TRBD2 (5 bases). From germline, CDR1 is MGHRA and CDR2 YSYEKL. The CDR3 runs 16 residues. Deletions cut 3 bases from V and 6 bases from J, with 21 bases between.

The chain uses TRBV7-2 and TRBJ2-5; 13 bases agree with TRBD2. Germline trimming cut 4 bases from V and 1 base from J; bases unmatched to any gene: 3. The germline V gene has CDR1 SGHTA and CDR2 FQGNSA. This CDR3 is 16 amino acids long. The CDR3 spells CASSSGLAGAQETQYF. CDR3 in DNA: TGTGCCAGCAGCTCAGGACTAGCGGGGGCCCAAGAGACCCAGTACTTC.